The 27 T cell receptor beta chains below were found in one sample sequenced in a study of T cells after yellow fever vaccination. TCRdb re-derived calls from the 5' RACE reads in MiXCR, one entry per CDR3 protein. Altogether approximately 510,000 distinct CDR3 sequences are present, 20% to 25% being singletons, with the ten largest covering less than 20%. The source material was PBMCs, sampled 20 to 25 days after the first yellow fever vaccination. The receptors shown here come from a man younger than 30 who received the YFV17D yellow fever vaccine.

The chain is built from TRBV11-1 and TRBJ2-3; 12 bases map to TRBD2. Germline V gives CDR1 SGHAT, CDR2 FQDESV (reference sequence). The CDR3 contains 18 residues. The junction had 11 bases not matched to a gene; V was cut back by 4 bases and J by 3 bases. The CDR3 bases are TGTGCCAGCAGCTCTAAGACTAGCGGGGGCGCCGGGACAGATACGCAGTATTTT. Its protein product is CASSSKTSGGAGTDTQYF. The variable domain in full, completed from reference TRBV11-1 and TRBJ2-3, reads EAEVAQSPRYKITEKSQAVAFWCDPISGHATLYWYRQILGQGPELLVQFQDESVVDDSQLPKDRFSAERLKGVDSTLKIQPAELGDSAMYLCASSSKTSGGAGTDTQYFGPGTRLTVL.

This clonotype was detected a few times. The V gene is TRBV11-1, the J gene TRBJ2-3; 10 bases are shared with TRBD2. The germline CDR1 and CDR2 sequences are SGHAT and FQDESV (reference sequence). The CDR3 is 17 amino acids. V was pared by 3 bases and J by 4 bases, with 10 bases of the junction left unmatched. DNA for the CDR3: TGTGCCAGCAGCTTCACAAGCGGGACTAGCGTCCCAGATACGCAGTATTTT. This gives the protein CASSFTSGTSVPDTQYF.

CDR3 sequence: CASSTHRGSPQHF. CDR3 sequence (DNA): TGTGCCAGCAGTACACACAGGGGAAGTCCCCAGCATTTT. V is TRBV12-3 or TRBV12-4 and J is TRBJ1-5; the match to TRBD1 covers 7 bases. Trimming cost V 5 bases and J 10 bases; bases outside gene matches: 8. This CDR3 spans 13 amino acids.

The rearrangement joins TRBV9 to TRBJ1-1, with D uncertain. The CDR3 length is 14 residues. With 4 bases removed from V and 1 base from J, the gap between germline ends came to 11 bases. CDR1 is SGDLS, CDR2 YYNGEE, per germline. The CDR3 loop reads CASSSRAANTEAFF. The DNA of the CDR3 is TGTGCCAGCAGCTCCCGGGCCGCGAACACTGAAGCTTTCTTT.

This clonotype was observed a handful of times. This rearrangement joins TRBV14 to TRBJ2-5, with 12 bases matching TRBD1. Germline trimming cut 0 bases from V and 5 bases from J; bases unmatched to any gene: 7. Per germline, CDR1 SGHDN and CDR2 FVKESK. The CDR3 loop spans 17 amino acids. This chain's CDR3 is CASSQDWGTGGSETQYF. The DNA for the CDR3 is TGTGCCAGCAGCCAAGATTGGGGGACAGGGGGCAGTGAGACCCAGTACTTC. Drawing the rest from reference TRBV14 and TRBJ2-5, the complete variable domain is EAGVTQFPSHSVIEKGQTVTLRCDPISGHDNLYWYRRVMGKEIKFLLHFVKESKQDESGMPNNRFLAERTGGTYSTLKVQPAELEDSGVYFCASSQDWGTGGSETQYFGPGTRLLVL.

The chain has TRBV5-4 and TRBJ1-1; TRBD1 agrees at 8 bases. This CDR3 has 15 residues. V lost 0 bases, J lost 5 bases, and 6 bases stayed unmatched. Germline assignment: CDR1 SGHNT and CDR2 YYREEE (reference sequence). CDR3 nucleotide sequence: TGTGCCAGCAGCTTGGGCGGACAGGGTGGGACTGAAGCTTTCTTT. Protein product: CASSLGGQGGTEAFF. Drawing the rest from reference TRBV5-4 and TRBJ1-1, the complete variable domain is ETGVTQSPTHLIKTRGQQVTLRCSSQSGHNTVSWYQQALGQGPQFIFQYYREEENGRGNFPPRFSGLQFPNYSSELNVNALELDDSALYLCASSLGGQGGTEAFFGQGTRLTVV.

In its sample, this clonotype was seen a few times. The V and J genes are TRBV6-2 or TRBV6-3 and TRBJ2-5; D gene uncertain. V lost 3 bases and J lost 5, with 7 bases in between. CDR3 length: 12 amino acids. Germline-derived CDR1 and CDR2 are MNHEY and SVGEGT. The CDR3 sequence: CASSYLLETQYF. The CDR3 coding sequence is TGTGCCAGCAGTTATCTCCTGGAGACCCAGTACTTC.

This clonotype turned up a few times. The J gene is TRBJ2-1, the V gene TRBV12-3 or TRBV12-4; 7 bases are shared with TRBD1. The CDR3 covers 17 residues. V shed 5 bases, J shed 2 bases, and the junction held 12 bases outside the gene matches. The CDR3 region is CASSKIIGTATYNEQFF. DNA of the CDR3: TGTGCCAGCAGTAAAATAATCGGGACAGCAACCTACAATGAGCAGTTCTTC.

Only a few counts were recorded for this clonotype. This chain joins TRBV30 and TRBJ2-2; D is possibly TRBD1 or TRBD2 (6 bases each). The germline V gene has CDR1 GTSNPN and CDR2 SVGIG (reference sequence). V lost 0 bases to trimming and J lost 5 bases, with 16 bases between them. The CDR3 has 16 residues. The CDR3 reads CAWSVLWGARTGELFF. CDR3 coding DNA: TGTGCCTGGAGTGTATTGTGGGGGGCCCGTACCGGGGAGCTGTTTTTT. Drawing the rest from reference TRBV30 and TRBJ2-2, the complete variable domain is SQTIHQWPATLVQPVGSPLSLECTVEGTSNPNLYWYRQAAGRGLQLLFYSVGIGQISSEVPQNLSASRPQDRQFILSSKKLLLSDSGFYLCAWSVLWGARTGELFFGEGSRLTVL.

V is TRBV6-2 or TRBV6-3 and J is TRBJ2-2; 12 bases match TRBD2. Germline assignment: CDR1 MNHEY and CDR2 SVGEGT. V lost 0 bases to trimming and J lost 5 bases; unmatched junction nucleotides: 13. The CDR3 sequence is 20 residues long. The DNA for the CDR3 is TGTGCCAGCAGTTACTCCAGCCTAGCGGGGGGGTCGGGGCGGACCGGGGAGCTGTTTTTT. Amino acids: CASSYSSLAGGSGRTGELFF.

This clonotype has only a few counts. The gene calls are TRBV6-1 and TRBJ2-7; 7 nucleotides agree with TRBD1. CDR3 length equals 12 residues. CDR1 MNHNS and CDR2 SASEGT come from the germline V gene. The V and J ends lost 10 bases and 1 base, in that order; junction bases with no gene match: 4. The CDR3 loop is CATQGVSYEQYV. The CDR3 DNA reads TGTGCCACCCAGGGGGTTTCCTACGAGCAGTACGTC.

This chain joins TRBV5-1 and TRBJ2-3, with 13 positions matching TRBD2. The germline V gene has CDR1 SGHRS and CDR2 YFSETQ. This CDR3 is built from 19 residues. The trim removed 3 bases at V and 2 bases at J, leaving 12 bases unmatched. The CDR3 is CASSWGDPGLAGTTDTQYF. In nucleotides, the CDR3 is TGCGCCAGCAGCTGGGGGGACCCGGGACTAGCGGGGACCACAGATACGCAGTATTTT.

This clonotype has a handful of counts. The chain links TRBV20-1 to TRBJ2-1, with 9 bases matching TRBD1. The CDR3 length is 14 residues. V trimming: 6 bases; J trimming: 3 bases; junction bases outside the gene matches: 6. CDR1 is DFQATT and CDR2 is SNEGSKA in the germline V gene (reference sequence). The CDR3 DNA sequence: TGCAGTGCCTGGGGACAGGGACACTACAATGAGCAGTTCTTC. Amino acid sequence: CSAWGQGHYNEQFF.

The CDR3 coding sequence is TGTGCCAGCAGATGGACGGATAATTCACCCCTCCACTTT. Protein product: CASRWTDNSPLHF. The chain is built from TRBV9 and TRBJ1-6; the D is unclear. Trimming shortened V by 5 bases and J by 5 bases, and 8 bases separated the two germline ends. Germline CDR1 and CDR2: SGDLS and YYNGEE. The CDR3 loop spans 13 amino acids.

This clonotype was seen a few times. This rearrangement joins TRBV7-9 to TRBJ1-2, with unresolved D. The CDR3 runs 11 residues. Per germline, CDR1 SEHNR and CDR2 FQNEAQ (reference sequence). Trimming removed 6 bases from V and 6 bases from J, with 8 bases in between. In DNA, the CDR3 is TGTGCCAGCAGTCCCGTGGATGGCTACACCTTC. Translating it yields CASSPVDGYTF.

In its sample, this clonotype was seen a few times. CDR3: CASSMGSGTGELFF. In nucleotides, the CDR3 is TGTGCCAGTAGTATGGGTTCAGGAACCGGGGAGCTGTTTTTT. The chain uses TRBV19 and TRBJ2-2; D gene uncertain. Germline V CDR1 and CDR2: LNHDA, SQIVND (reference sequence). The CDR3 extends over 14 amino acids. V was cut by 3 bases and J by 5 bases, with 10 bases left in between.

This clonotype occurred a few times. The CDR3 DNA follows: TGCGCCAGCAGCTTGGGGACTAGCGGGGGGGCAGCAGATACGCAGTATTTT. Its protein product is CASSLGTSGGAADTQYF. This sequence joins TRBV5-1 and TRBJ2-3; TRBD2 matches 15 bases. The germline V gene encodes CDR1 SGHRS and CDR2 YFSETQ. V trimming: 0 bases; J trimming: 4 bases; junction bases outside the gene matches: 3. This CDR3 region has 17 residues.

Worth noting for this clonotype: Germline is not matched at one junction end, which may reflect a read error. V and J are TRBV3-1 and TRBJ2-1; 9 bases match TRBD2. Germline CDR1 reads LGHDT; CDR2 reads YNNKEL (reference sequence). CDR3 length: 17 residues. The CDR3 loop is CATSQAVGRGGYNEQFF. The CDR3 DNA reads TGTGCCACCAGCCAAGCCGTGGGGCGGGGGGGATACAATGAGCAGTTCTTC.

V and J are TRBV9 and TRBJ2-5; no clear D gene. The CDR3 runs 14 residues. Trimming stripped 3 bases from V and 5 bases from J, with 14 bases between. CDR1 and CDR2 from the germline V gene are SGDLS and YYNGEE. DNA for the CDR3: TGTGCCAGCAGCGGCATCCAAGAGACGGAGACCCAGTACTTC. Translating it yields CASSGIQETETQYF.

This clonotype appeared many times. This chain connects TRBV4-3 to TRBJ1-2; D not certain. This CDR3 is 14 amino acids long. Per germline, CDR1 LGHNA and CDR2 YSLEER. The V and J ends lost 7 bases and 5 bases respectively, with 17 bases between them. CDR3 bases: TGCGCCAGCACGCCTGCGGCGAGGGCTTATGGCTACACCTTC. Protein: CASTPAARAYGYTF.

The chain employs TRBV4-3 and TRBJ2-5, with a weak D call TRBD1 (5 bases). This CDR3 spans 16 amino acids. Per the germline V gene, CDR1 is LGHNA and CDR2 is YSLEER. V gave up 2 bases and J gave up 1 base, with 14 bases separating them. The CDR3 sequence: CASSQTPGIGQETQYF. For the CDR3, the DNA is TGCGCCAGCAGCCAAACCCCAGGGATCGGCCAAGAGACCCAGTACTTC.

The gene calls are TRBV7-8 and TRBJ2-7; no definite D call. Germline-derived CDR1 and CDR2 are SGHVS and FQNEAQ. The CDR3 spans 14 residues. V lost 4 bases and J lost 3, with 13 bases in between. The CDR3 reads CASSSQGQYYEQYF. The CDR3 region has the DNA TGTGCCAGCAGCTCCCAAGGGCAGTACTACGAGCAGTACTTC.

This clonotype was detected only a few times. The chain is built from TRBV12-3 or TRBV12-4 and TRBJ2-3; D gene uncertain. The CDR3 contains 13 residues. Trimming removed 3 bases at V and 2 bases at J, with 6 bases between. CDR3 sequence: CASSLGNTDTQYF. The CDR3 DNA is TGTGCCAGCAGTTTGGGAAACACAGATACGCAGTATTTT.

This clonotype was seen only a few times. This chain connects TRBV12-3 or TRBV12-4 to TRBJ2-5, with TRBD1 matching 8 bases. J lost 4 bases, V lost 6 bases, and 7 bases had no gene match. This CDR3 has 14 residues. The CDR3 nucleotides read TGTGCCAGCAGCATAGGACAGGGACGAGAGACCCAGTACTTC. It yields the protein CASSIGQGRETQYF.

The V gene is TRBV30, the J gene TRBJ2-2; 7 bases fit TRBD1. With V trimmed by 1 base and J by 2 bases, 4 bases remained unmatched. CDR3 length equals 15 residues. Germline V CDR1 and CDR2: GTSNPN, SVGIG (reference sequence). Here the CDR3 DNA reads TGTGCCTGGAGTGGGGACAGCGTTAACACCGGGGAGCTGTTTTTT. This codes for CAWSGDSVNTGELFF.

This clonotype was counted only a few times. The gene calls are TRBV12-3 or TRBV12-4 and TRBJ2-3, with 8 positions matching TRBD2. V lost 7 bases, J lost 8 bases, and 8 bases stayed unmatched. This CDR3 comprises 13 residues. The CDR3 sequence: CASTERGLSTQYF. The CDR3 DNA is TGTGCCAGCACCGAGCGGGGGCTGTCTACGCAGTATTTT.

The genes are TRBV6-2 or TRBV6-3 and TRBJ1-5; D not resolved. Trimming removed 4 bases at V and 4 bases at J, with 8 bases between. The CDR3 consists of 13 residues. CDR1 and CDR2 from the germline V gene are MNHEY and SVGEGT. The CDR3 sequence: CASSWMENQPQHF. In DNA form, the CDR3 reads TGTGCCAGCAGTTGGATGGAGAATCAGCCCCAGCATTTT.